This T cell receptor beta chain was identified in a study of regulatory T cells in long-lasting Graves disease. Time point meaning: newly diagnosed GD, antithyroid drugs for less than 3 months. The TCR library was made from RNA extracted from PBMCs. The CDR3 sequence is 13 residues long. Germline CDR1 and CDR2: SGHRS and YFSETQ. V lost 0 bases to trimming and J lost 5 bases, with 8 bases between them. CDR3-region Arm-PCR and iRepertoire HTBI primers produced the TCR beta libraries. MiXCR, applied by TCRdb to the multiplex PCR reads, yields one record per CDR3 protein. Of approximately 390,000 distinct CDR3 sequences in the sample, 16% were seen once. These same records also appear under a second study, on T cells in Graves' hyperthyroidism and ophthalmopathy. From that paper: The primer set for the first-round RT-PCR of the TCR CDR3 was HTBI.

This TCR was recovered from a woman under 30 with Graves disease. This rearrangement joins TRBV5-1 to TRBJ2-5; D remains ambiguous. The source was peripheral blood mononuclear cells (PBMCs), collected at new diagnosis, from a patient treated with antithyroid drugs. The CDR3 DNA is TGCGCCAGCAGCTTGGAGGGTCGCGAGACCCAGTACTTC. Residues: CASSLEGRETQYF. Drawing the rest from reference TRBV5-1 and TRBJ2-5, the complete variable domain is KAGVTQTPRYLIKTRGQQVTLSCSPISGHRSVSWYQQTPGQGLQFLFEYFSETQRNKGNFPGRFSGRQFSNSRSEMNVSTLELGDSALYLCASSLEGRETQYFGPGTRLLVL.